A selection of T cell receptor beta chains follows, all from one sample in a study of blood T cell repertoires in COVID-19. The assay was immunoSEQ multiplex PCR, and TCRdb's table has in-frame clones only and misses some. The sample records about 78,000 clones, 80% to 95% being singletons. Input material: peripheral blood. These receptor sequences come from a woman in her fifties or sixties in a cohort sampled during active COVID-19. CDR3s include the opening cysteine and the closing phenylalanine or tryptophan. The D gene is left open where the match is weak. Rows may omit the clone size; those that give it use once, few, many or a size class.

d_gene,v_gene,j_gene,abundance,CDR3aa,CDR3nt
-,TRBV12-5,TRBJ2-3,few,CASGSNTDTQYF,TGTGCTAGTGGTTCCAACACAGATACGCAGTATTTT
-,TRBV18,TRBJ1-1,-,CASSRGEVEAFF,TGTGCCAGCTCCCGGGGGGAGGTTGAAGCTTTCTTT
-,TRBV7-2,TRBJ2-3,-,CASSFQGGRVADTQYF,TGTGCCAGCAGCTTTCAGGGTGGACGGGTCGCAGATACGCAGTATTTT
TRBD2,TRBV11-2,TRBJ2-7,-,CASSSRLAGGPVEQYF,TGTGCCAGCAGCTCAAGACTAGCGGGAGGGCCCGTCGAGCAGTACTTC
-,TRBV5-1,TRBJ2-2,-,CASSLQGQDTGELFF,TGCGCCAGCAGCTTGCAGGGTCAGGACACCGGGGAGCTGTTTTTT
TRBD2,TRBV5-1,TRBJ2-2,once,CASSLGTSGNTGELFF,TGCGCCAGCAGCTTGGGGACTAGCGGGAACACCGGGGAGCTGTTTTTT
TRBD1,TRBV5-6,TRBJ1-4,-,CASSSRGRRNEKLFF,TGTGCCAGCAGCTCCAGGGGGAGGAGAAATGAAAAACTGTTTTTT
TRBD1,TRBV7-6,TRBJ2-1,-,CASSFRDRGPNEQFF,TGTGCCAGCAGCTTCCGGGACAGGGGCCCCAATGAGCAGTTCTTC
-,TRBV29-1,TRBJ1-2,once,CSVDRDYGYTF,TGCAGCGTTGACAGGGACTATGGCTACACCTTC
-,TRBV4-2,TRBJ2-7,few,CASSQATGQSSYEQYF,TGTGCCAGCAGCCAAGCCACCGGACAGAGCTCCTACGAGCAGTACTTC
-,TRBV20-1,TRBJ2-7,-,CSASSGVNDEQYF,TGCAGTGCTAGTTCCGGGGTAAACGACGAGCAGTACTTC
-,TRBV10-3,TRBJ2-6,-,CAISSDSGANVLTF,TGTGCCATCAGCTCAGACTCTGGGGCCAACGTCCTGACTTTC
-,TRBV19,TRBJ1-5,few,CASSPQPNRGNQPQHF,TGTGCCAGCAGCCCCCAACCCAACAGGGGCAATCAGCCCCAGCATTTT
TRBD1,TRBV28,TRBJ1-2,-,CASSLWGQGENGYTF,TGTGCCAGCAGTTTATGGGGACAGGGGGAGAATGGCTACACCTTC
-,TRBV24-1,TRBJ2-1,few,CATKAGSSYNEQFF,TGTGCCACCAAGGCGGGGAGCTCCTACAATGAGCAGTTCTTC
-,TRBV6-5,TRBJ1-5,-,CASSPREGGQPQHF,TGTGCCAGCAGTCCCCGGGAGGGAGGTCAGCCCCAGCATTTT
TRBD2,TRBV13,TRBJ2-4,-,CASSSRQAGVSIQYF,TGTGCCAGCAGCTCCCGTCAAGCGGGAGTCAGCATTCAGTACTTC
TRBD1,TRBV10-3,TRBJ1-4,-,CAIKGAANEKLFF,TGTGCCATAAAGGGGGCTGCTAATGAAAAACTGTTTTTT